This section outlines one TCR beta chain sequence together with its context. Its cognate antigen is unknown. RNA extraction and reverse transcription yielded cDNA as sequencing template. Profiling relied on immunoSEQ multiplex PCR, and the TCRdb table lists in-frame clones only, not all of them. The sample includes 250,000 or so clones, roughly two thirds of them seen just once. The germline V and J ends were trimmed by 5 bases and 2 bases, with 7 bases remaining between them. The length of the CDR3 is 13 residues. Germline CDR1 SGHAT, CDR2 FQNNGV. Alopecia areata patients provided lesional scalp punch biopsies and peripheral blood. From PBMCs, CD4+ and CD8+ T cells were sorted. This record belongs to a study of CD8+ T cells in alopecia areata. Regarding the study as a whole: Against the mouse data, patients shared TCRs less clearly, possibly for HLA reasons. Sequences from scalp samples also cover resident alphabeta T cells of normal skin.

The sample here was CD4+ T cells sorted from blood, taken at week 0. The V call is TRBV11-2, the J call TRBJ1-3; no clear D. This TCR derives from a human donor with alopecia areata. This chain's CDR3 is CASSATTGNTIYF. The CDR3 DNA is TGTGCCAGCAGCGCGACTACTGGAAACACCATATATTTT.